Below are 18 T cell receptor beta chains sequenced from a single sample in a study of cytomegalovirus exposure and HLA in healthy donors. In the PCR, 60 Vbeta and 13 Jbeta primers were used. Repertoires were generated with immunoSEQ multiplex PCR, while TCRdb's copy carries only in-frame clones and drops some. The data hold 100,000 to 150,000 clones, with 60% to 85% observed a single time. The specimen sequenced was PBMCs. The receptors stem from a human donor in good health.

V gene TRBV4-1 combines with J gene TRBJ2-5; 9 bases align to TRBD2. This CDR3 comprises 17 residues. The V gene's germline CDR1 is MGHRA and CDR2 YSYEKL. V was clipped by 1 base and J by 1 base; unmatched bases: 7. This CDR3 reads CASSQAQGSGGQETQYF. CDR3 coding DNA: TGCGCCAGCAGCCAAGCCCAGGGTAGCGGGGGCCAAGAGACCCAGTACTTC.

This chain uses TRBV27 with TRBJ1-2; D not resolved. The CDR3 has 13 amino acids. Looked up from germline, CDR1 is MNHEY and CDR2 is SMNVEV (reference sequence). The germline V and J ends were trimmed by 3 bases and 6 bases, with 11 bases remaining between them. CDR3 sequence (DNA): TGTGCCAGCAGTTTCTGGCCAGAACATGGCTACACCTTC. The encoded protein is CASSFWPEHGYTF.

This chain joins TRBV15 and TRBJ2-3, with TRBD1 as a possible D gene (5 bases). The V gene's germline CDR1 is LNHNV and CDR2 YYDKDF (reference sequence). The CDR3 is 13 amino acids. The ends were cut back, 8 bases at V and 2 bases at J, with 11 bases in the middle. The CDR3 nucleotides read TGTGCCACCGAGACAGCATACACAGATACGCAGTATTTT. Translated, it gives CATETAYTDTQYF.

The chain joins TRBV28 to TRBJ2-5, with TRBD2 as a possible D gene (5 bases). Matching the DNA end better, TRBJ2-7 makes the J call doubtful. The CDR3 has 14 residues. Germline values: CDR1 MDHEN, CDR2 SYDVKM. This chain's CDR3 is CASSLAGVGYEQYF. The CDR3 coding sequence is TGTGCCAGCAGTTTAGCCGGGGTAGGCTACGAGCAGTACTTC.

The V call is TRBV6-6, the J call TRBJ1-3, with a tentative D call TRBD1 (6 bases). Germline CDR1 and CDR2: MNHNY and SVGAGI (reference sequence). The CDR3 runs 15 residues. V lost 0 bases and J 1 base, leaving 7 bases between the germline ends. The CDR3 spells CASSYSQGSGNTIYF. The CDR3 nucleotides read TGTGCCAGCAGTTACTCCCAGGGGTCTGGAAACACCATATATTTT.

This CDR3 is CASSFPGTNTQYF. CDR3 DNA: TGTGCCAGCAGCTTCCCCGGGACAAATACGCAGTATTTT. The chain uses TRBV11-2 and TRBJ2-3, with D maybe TRBD1 (6 bases). V lost 3 bases and J 7 bases, leaving 11 bases between the germline ends. Germline V gene lookup returns CDR1 SGHAT and CDR2 FQNNGV. The CDR3 length is 13 residues.

This clone was detected once. The chain couples TRBV10-2 to TRBJ2-3; D unclear. Deletions cut 6 bases from V and 0 bases from J, with 16 bases between. Germline V gene data show CDR1 as WSHSY and CDR2 as SAAADI. The CDR3 extends over 16 amino acids. CDR3 loop: CASSGAGDPSTDTQYF. The CDR3 DNA reads TGCGCCAGCAGCGGCGCAGGTGATCCTAGCACAGATACGCAGTATTTT.

V and J are TRBV27 and TRBJ2-7; tentative D call: TRBD2 (6 bases). The CDR3 has 13 residues. The germline V gene encodes CDR1 MNHEY and CDR2 SMNVEV (reference sequence). V was cut by 5 bases and J by 9 bases, with 17 bases left in between. In DNA, the CDR3 is TGTGCCAGCAGTCCCGCGGACCGGGAGTGGCAGTACTTC. This gives the protein CASSPADREWQYF.

This chain uses TRBV6-5 with TRBJ2-1; the match to TRBD2 covers 14 bases. Germline V gene sequence: CDR1 MNHEY, CDR2 SVGAGI. This CDR3 spans 15 amino acids. With V trimmed by 4 bases and J by 8 bases, 4 bases remained unmatched. The CDR3 loop is CASSWTSGGPYEQFF. CDR3 DNA sequence: TGTGCCAGCAGTTGGACTAGCGGGGGGCCCTATGAGCAGTTCTTC.

Regarding this clone: One junction end disagrees with the germline gene, perhaps due to a read error. The chain carries TRBV4-1 and TRBJ1-6, with 9 positions matching TRBD1. Germline-derived CDR1 and CDR2 are MGHRA and YSYEKL. This CDR3 is built from 15 residues. CDR3 bases: TGCGCCGGCAGCCAAGAAGGGACAGGGCTTTCACCCCTCCACTTT. Its translation: CAGSQEGTGLSPLHF.

The V and J genes are TRBV5-1 and TRBJ2-2; D is unresolved. The CDR3 loop spans 11 amino acids. Trimming shortened V by 4 bases and J by 7 bases, and 5 bases separated the two germline ends. Germline lookup yields CDR1 SGHRS and CDR2 YFSETQ. The CDR3 sequence is CASSRVGELFF. As DNA, the CDR3 is TGCGCCAGCAGCCGGGTCGGGGAGCTGTTTTTT.

The chain combines TRBV28 with TRBJ2-5; 9 bases line up with TRBD2. The length of the CDR3 is 17 residues. The ends lost 6 bases at V and 0 bases at J; junction bases unmatched: 11. The germline CDR1 and CDR2 sequences are MDHEN and SYDVKM. The CDR3 DNA reads TGTGCCAGCAGCCTTCAAAAGGCTAGCGGGGACCAAGAGACCCAGTACTTC. This sequence encodes CASSLQKASGDQETQYF.

V usage is TRBV6-1 and J usage is TRBJ1-2; 7 nucleotides agree with TRBD1. V dropped 2 bases and J dropped 4; count of bases not matched to a gene: 4. Germline V gene sequence: CDR1 MNHNS, CDR2 SASEGT. The CDR3 covers 14 residues. The CDR3 sequence: CASSEWGQTYGYTF. The CDR3 coding sequence is TGTGCCAGCAGTGAATGGGGACAGACCTATGGCTACACCTTC.

The J gene is TRBJ2-5, the V gene TRBV5-1, with TRBD1 matching 7 bases. The germline V gene has CDR1 SGHRS and CDR2 YFSETQ. The trim removed 1 base at V and 5 bases at J, leaving 5 bases unmatched. This CDR3 contains 14 residues. The CDR3, as DNA: TGCGCCAGCAGCTTGTCGACAGGGACGGAGACCCAGTACTTC. Translated: CASSLSTGTETQYF.

The chain recombines TRBV19 with TRBJ2-1; 8 bases fit TRBD1. The CDR3 covers 13 residues. After removal of 9 bases from V and 8 bases from J, the junction contained 9 bases not matched to a gene. The germline V gene has CDR1 LNHDA and CDR2 SQIVND (reference sequence). CDR3 loop: CASRQGSGDEQFF. The CDR3 DNA follows: TGTGCCAGCCGACAGGGGTCTGGGGATGAGCAGTTCTTC.

The chain recombines TRBV29-1 with TRBJ2-7; 8 positions match TRBD1. CDR3 length: 13 residues. V lost 7 bases to trimming and J lost 1 base; unmatched junction nucleotides: 6. Germline CDR1 and CDR2: SQVTM and ANQGSEA. The CDR3 sequence is CSAETGESYEQYF. CDR3 in DNA: TGCAGCGCTGAGACAGGGGAATCCTACGAGCAGTACTTC.

Only a few counts were recorded for this clone. The rearrangement uses TRBV5-6 and TRBJ2-7, with unresolved D. The CDR3 length is 13 residues. Trimming took off 2 bases at V and 0 bases at J, with 6 bases between the two ends. Germline CDR1 SGHDT, CDR2 YYEEEE. The CDR3 DNA sequence: TGTGCCAGCAGCTTTTTGAGCTCCTACGAGCAGTACTTC. Protein: CASSFLSSYEQYF.

This clone has just one count. This rearrangement joins TRBV7-9 to TRBJ2-7; 7 bases align to TRBD1. The CDR3 has 18 residues. Germline V CDR1 and CDR2: SEHNR, FQNEAQ (reference sequence). V lost 5 bases to trimming and J lost 7 bases; unmatched junction nucleotides: 23. The CDR3 here is CASSPPPGANRGHREQYF. CDR3 sequence (DNA): TGTGCCAGCAGCCCTCCGCCTGGGGCCAACAGGGGTCATAGGGAGCAGTACTTC.